The 32 T cell receptor beta chains below all came from one sample that was sequenced in a study of beta chain features in type 1 diabetes. The study's findings and limits: In every one of the four CD4+ subsets, TCRB CDR3s were moderately but significantly shorter in Type 1 diabetes patients.

Their target antigens are unknown. As every portion of the isolated RNA was reverse transcribed, the sequencing read expressed TCRB transcripts. Clones were read by immunoSEQ multiplex PCR, and TCRdb kept only the in-frame ones, dropping some. The data contain about 280,000 clones, 15% of them singletons. The specimen was naive CD4+ T cells from blood. The source is a man younger than 35 with type 1 diabetes.

V usage is TRBV20-1 and J usage is TRBJ2-7, with D uncertain. Per the germline V gene, CDR1 is DFQATT and CDR2 is SNEGSKA (reference sequence). Trimming shortened V by 3 bases and J by 1 base, and 4 bases separated the two germline ends. This CDR3 region has 11 residues. CDR3 protein: CSASGSYEQYF. The CDR3 nucleotides read TGCAGTGCTAGCGGGTCCTACGAGCAGTACTTC.

Only a few counts were recorded for this clone. V is TRBV5-5 and J is TRBJ2-4; unclear D gene. The V end was cut by 7 bases, the J end by 0 bases, with 8 bases between. Germline CDR1 and CDR2: SGHKS and YYEKEE (reference sequence). The CDR3 length is 13 residues. The CDR3 DNA is TGTGCCAGCGAGCCTCTAGCCAAAAACATTCAGTACTTC. Residues: CASEPLAKNIQYF.

This clone was seen more than once but under ten times. V gene TRBV5-1 combines with J gene TRBJ1-1; unclear D gene. V was shortened by 0 bases and J by 1 base, with 10 bases between the two germline ends. CDR1 and CDR2 from the germline V gene are SGHRS and YFSETQ. CDR3 length: 15 residues. The CDR3 DNA reads as TGCGCCAGCAGCTTGGGCAATGCACAGAACACTGAAGCTTTCTTT. Its protein is CASSLGNAQNTEAFF. Combining the CDR3 with reference TRBV5-1 and TRBJ1-1 gives the whole variable domain KAGVTQTPRYLIKTRGQQVTLSCSPISGHRSVSWYQQTPGQGLQFLFEYFSETQRNKGNFPGRFSGRQFSNSRSEMNVSTLELGDSALYLCASSLGNAQNTEAFFGQGTRLTVV.

The V gene is TRBV7-7, the J gene TRBJ2-5; 8 nucleotides line up with TRBD1. The J segment lost 1 base and the V segment lost 7 bases, leaving 8 bases of the junction unmatched. This CDR3 has 15 residues. Germline loops: CDR1 SSHAT, CDR2 FNYEAQ (reference sequence). The CDR3 bases are TGTGCCAGCACGCTTGGGACAGGTTTCCAAGAGACCCAGTACTTC. As protein: CASTLGTGFQETQYF.

This clone was found a few times. The chain carries TRBV21-1 and TRBJ2-1; the table's D call of TRBD2 was not tested on the DNA. TRBV21-1 is designated a pseudogene. CDR3 length: 10 amino acids. The CDR3 DNA reads TGTGCCGCAGCGGTAGATGAGCAGTTCTTC. This sequence encodes CAAAVDEQFF.

The chain uses TRBV28 and TRBJ1-2; tentative D call: TRBD1 (6 bases). Trimming took off 2 bases at V and 8 bases at J, with 9 bases between the two ends. The CDR3 length is 12 residues. CDR1 is MDHEN and CDR2 is SYDVKM in the germline V gene. The chain's CDR3 is CASSLVQGGYTF. The CDR3 DNA reads as TGTGCCAGCAGTTTAGTCCAGGGGGGCTACACCTTC.

The chain combines TRBV6-1 with TRBJ1-6, with D possibly matching TRBD1 (6 bases). Germline V gives CDR1 MNHNS, CDR2 SASEGT. V was pared by 6 bases and J by 7 bases, with 13 bases between. This CDR3 has 14 residues. The CDR3 sequence is CASRDDRRNSPLHF. As DNA, the CDR3 is TGTGCCAGCAGGGACGACAGGCGGAATTCACCCCTCCACTTT.

This clone has more than one count but fewer than ten. The chain links TRBV2 to TRBJ1-1; weak D call: TRBD1 (6 bases). The CDR3 runs to 16 residues. Germline V lookup: CDR1 SNHLY, CDR2 FYNNEI. V lost 4 bases and J 2 bases, leaving 17 bases between the germline ends. For the CDR3, the DNA is TGTGCCAGCAGTGTCTACGGGACACCTAGTAACACTGAAGCTTTCTTT. It is translated as CASSVYGTPSNTEAFF. Together with reference TRBV2 and TRBJ1-1, the CDR3 gives the full variable domain: EPEVTQTPSHQVTQMGQEVILRCVPISNHLYFYWYRQILGQKVEFLVSFYNNEISEKSEIFDDQFSVERPDGSNFTLKIRSTKLEDSAMYFCASSVYGTPSNTEAFFGQGTRLTVV.

J is TRBJ2-5 and V is TRBV18; maybe TRBD1 (6 bases). The CDR3 runs 17 residues. Trimming took 2 bases from V and 2 from J, leaving 18 bases between them. From germline, CDR1 is KGHSH and CDR2 LQKENI. CDR3 nucleotide sequence: TGTGCCAGCTCACCAACGAGAGGACAGCGTTATCAAGAGACCCAGTACTTC. As protein: CASSPTRGQRYQETQYF.

This clone was counted a few times. The chain carries TRBV29-1 and TRBJ2-1, with 9 bases that match TRBD2. V gave up 1 base and J gave up 5 bases; unmatched junction bases: 9. Looked up from germline, CDR1 is SQVTM and CDR2 is ANQGSEA. This CDR3 comprises 16 residues. The DNA for the CDR3 is TGCAGCGTTGAAGGACTAAGCGGGGGGACTCACAATGAGCAGTTCTTC. This sequence encodes CSVEGLSGGTHNEQFF.

This clone was observed a few times. The chain joins TRBV9 to TRBJ2-7; perhaps TRBD2 as D (5 bases). The CDR3 extends over 14 amino acids. V was shortened by 0 bases and J by 2 bases, with 9 bases between the two germline ends. Germline V lookup: CDR1 SGDLS, CDR2 YYNGEE. The CDR3 here is CASSVAGLPYEQYF. CDR3 DNA: TGTGCCAGCAGCGTAGCTGGACTTCCCTACGAGCAGTACTTC.

A few counts support this clone. The chain uses TRBV29-1 and TRBJ2-6; tentative D call: TRBD1 (6 bases). Germline V gives CDR1 SQVTM, CDR2 ANQGSEA. V was trimmed by 7 bases and J by 4 bases, leaving 14 bases between them. This CDR3 comprises 14 residues. CDR3 sequence reads: CSAAQGFGANVLTF. The CDR3 bases are TGCAGCGCCGCCCAGGGGTTCGGGGCCAACGTCCTGACTTTC.

This clone has more than one count but fewer than ten. The V and J genes are TRBV5-4 and TRBJ2-1; a possible D gene is TRBD2 (5 bases). Germline values: CDR1 SGHNT, CDR2 YYREEE (reference sequence). The CDR3 has 14 residues. V lost 4 bases and J 0 bases, leaving 8 bases between the germline ends. Here the CDR3 reads CASSRDSSYNEQFF. CDR3 in DNA: TGTGCCAGCAGCCGGGATAGCTCCTACAATGAGCAGTTCTTC. Supplemented by reference TRBV5-4 and TRBJ2-1, the full variable domain reads ETGVTQSPTHLIKTRGQQVTLRCSSQSGHNTVSWYQQALGQGPQFIFQYYREEENGRGNFPPRFSGLQFPNYSSELNVNALELDDSALYLCASSRDSSYNEQFFGPGTRLTVL.

This chain uses TRBV5-1 with TRBJ2-3; D remains unclear. The CDR3 length is 14 residues. CDR1 is SGHRS and CDR2 is YFSETQ in the germline V gene. The ends were cut back, 0 bases at V and 2 bases at J, with 7 bases in the middle. CDR3 sequence (DNA): TGCGCCAGCAGCTTGGACCCGGTCACAGATACGCAGTATTTT. The encoded protein is CASSLDPVTDTQYF. The variable domain in full, completed from reference TRBV5-1 and TRBJ2-3, reads KAGVTQTPRYLIKTRGQQVTLSCSPISGHRSVSWYQQTPGQGLQFLFEYFSETQRNKGNFPGRFSGRQFSNSRSEMNVSTLELGDSALYLCASSLDPVTDTQYFGPGTRLTVL.

This clone was counted between two and nine times. The rearrangement links TRBV30 to TRBJ2-1; the D gene is possibly TRBD2 (6 bases). Trimming took off 3 bases at V and 0 bases at J, with 12 bases between the two ends. CDR1 and CDR2 (germline): GTSNPN, SVGIG (reference sequence). The CDR3 sequence is 15 residues long. This CDR3 reads CAWRGRRGSYNEQFF. In DNA, the CDR3 is TGTGCCTGGAGGGGTCGGCGGGGCTCCTACAATGAGCAGTTCTTC.

The chain links TRBV4-3 to TRBJ1-1, with 8 bases matching TRBD1. Per germline, CDR1 LGHNA and CDR2 YSLEER. V dropped 4 bases and J dropped 0; count of bases not matched to a gene: 4. This CDR3 has 15 amino acids. CDR3 amino acids: CASSLGQGLNTEAFF. CDR3 sequence (DNA): TGCGCCAGCAGCCTCGGACAGGGTTTGAACACTGAAGCTTTCTTT.

This clone has only a few counts. The CDR3 loop reads CASSQYPGGGYTF. The CDR3 DNA reads TGTGCCAGCAGCCAATATCCAGGGGGTGGCTACACCTTC. The chain couples TRBV14 to TRBJ1-2; 7 nucleotides match TRBD1. The CDR3 runs to 13 residues. The germline V gene encodes CDR1 SGHDN and CDR2 FVKESK. J lost 7 bases, V lost 2 bases, and 4 bases had no gene match.

This clone showed up just a few times. This chain uses TRBV19 with TRBJ2-1; 12 positions agree with TRBD2. The trim removed 5 bases at V and 11 bases at J, leaving 13 bases unmatched. This CDR3 is 16 amino acids long. Germline lookup yields CDR1 LNHDA and CDR2 SQIVND (reference sequence). The CDR3 DNA reads TGTGCCAGTAGTTCTGGACTAGCGGGGAACCTTGGTAAGCAGTTCTTC. Its translation is CASSSGLAGNLGKQFF.

This clone was seen more than once but under ten times. The rearrangement joins TRBV27 to TRBJ1-2; tentative D call: TRBD1 (5 bases). Trimming removed 6 bases at V and 9 bases at J, with 17 bases between. Germline CDR1 and CDR2: MNHEY and SMNVEV (reference sequence). This CDR3 spans 13 amino acids. CDR3 protein: CASRPWEGMSYTF. In DNA form, the CDR3 reads TGTGCCAGCAGACCGTGGGAGGGGATGAGCTACACCTTC.

This clone has only a few counts. The genes are TRBV6-5 and TRBJ2-5; D gene unclear. Germline lookup yields CDR1 MNHEY and CDR2 SVGAGI. The CDR3 extends over 11 amino acids. Deletions cut 7 bases from V and 5 bases from J, with 8 bases between. CDR3 in amino acids: CASTYRETQYF. DNA of the CDR3: TGTGCCAGCACCTACCGGGAGACCCAGTACTTC.

This rearrangement joins TRBV28 to TRBJ2-5; 11 bases align to TRBD2. This CDR3 has 15 amino acids. Germline V gene data show CDR1 as MDHEN and CDR2 as SYDVKM. The junction had 4 bases not matched to a gene; V was cut back by 3 bases and J by 4 bases. The CDR3 loop is CASSLGGTSGETQYF. The CDR3, as DNA: TGTGCCAGCAGTTTGGGGGGGACTAGCGGAGAGACCCAGTACTTC. Full variable domain (outside the CDR3, taken from reference TRBV28 and TRBJ2-5): DVKVTQSSRYLVKRTGEKVFLECVQDMDHENMFWYRQDPGLGLRLIYFSYDVKMKEKGDIPEGYSVSREKKERFSLILESASTNQTSMYLCASSLGGTSGETQYFGPGTRLLVL.

This clone was found a few times. The chain employs TRBV9 and TRBJ2-5; 7 nucleotides line up with TRBD1. This CDR3 contains 16 residues. CDR1 and CDR2 from the germline V gene are SGDLS and YYNGEE. The ends lost 3 bases at V and 4 bases at J; junction bases unmatched: 12. The CDR3 reads CASSATADREGETQYF. DNA of the CDR3: TGTGCCAGCAGCGCAACAGCCGACAGGGAAGGAGAGACCCAGTACTTC.

For this clone: The sample carries other DNA sequences with the same CDR3. The V and J genes are TRBV5-1 and TRBJ2-1; 14 bases are shared with TRBD2. CDR1 and CDR2 (germline): SGHRS, YFSETQ. This CDR3 has 16 amino acids. Germline trimming cut 2 bases from V and 3 bases from J; bases unmatched to any gene: 1. The CDR3 DNA reads as TGCGCCAGCAGCTTAGGACTAGCGGGGGGCTACAATGAGCAGTTCTTC. This encodes CASSLGLAGGYNEQFF.

In this sample, this clone turned up a few times. The chain uses TRBV5-1 and TRBJ2-5; 7 bases are a match to TRBD1. V was clipped by 5 bases and J by 4 bases; unmatched bases: 2. The CDR3 has 12 amino acids. Per the germline V gene, CDR1 is SGHRS and CDR2 is YFSETQ. The CDR3 coding sequence is TGCGCCAGCAGATGGGACAGAGAGACCCAGTACTTC. Translation gives CASRWDRETQYF.

This chain links TRBV28 with TRBJ2-2; TRBD2 matches 7 bases. Trimming removed 1 base from V and 5 bases from J; junction bases left unmatched: 7. In germline, CDR1 is MDHEN, CDR2 SYDVKM. This CDR3 comprises 16 residues. The CDR3 is CASSLFWGGDTGELFF. CDR3 coding DNA: TGTGCCAGCAGTTTATTTTGGGGGGGGGATACCGGGGAGCTGTTTTTT.

This clone was seen more than once but under ten times. The chain is built from TRBV10-3 and TRBJ2-1; 9 nucleotides match TRBD1. J lost 5 bases, V lost 6 bases, and 5 bases had no gene match. CDR3 length equals 14 residues. Germline values: CDR1 ENHRY, CDR2 SYGVKD. Here the CDR3 reads CAISGTGFNNEQFF. CDR3 bases: TGTGCCATCAGCGGGACAGGGTTCAACAATGAGCAGTTCTTC.

This clone turned up a few times. The chain has TRBV5-1 and TRBJ1-2; TRBD1 matches 7 bases. Germline V CDR1 and CDR2: SGHRS, YFSETQ. CDR3 length: 15 residues. The V and J ends lost 0 bases and 2 bases, in that order; junction bases with no gene match: 4. DNA of the CDR3: TGCGCCAGCAGCTTGGACGACAGGGCGAACTATGGCTACACCTTC. Amino acid sequence: CASSLDDRANYGYTF.

The gene calls are TRBV19 and TRBJ1-5; possibly TRBD1 for D (5 bases). CDR1 and CDR2 from the germline V gene are LNHDA and SQIVND (reference sequence). This CDR3 comprises 14 residues. Trimming pared 5 bases from V and 13 bases from J, leaving 21 bases between. The CDR3 here is CASSRGTASQEQHF. The CDR3 DNA reads TGTGCCAGTAGTCGGGGGACGGCCTCCCAGGAACAGCATTTT.

The chain joins TRBV11-3 to TRBJ2-1, with TRBD2 matching 11 bases. The CDR3 is made up of 15 amino acids. Germline CDR1 is SGHNT and CDR2 is YENEEA. The junction had 6 bases not matched to a gene; V was cut back by 5 bases and J by 6 bases. Here the CDR3 reads CASSPSGRFSNEQFF. DNA of the CDR3: TGTGCCAGCAGCCCTAGCGGGAGGTTTAGCAATGAGCAGTTCTTC.

The rearrangement uses TRBV19 and TRBJ1-2; TRBD1 might be the D (5 bases). Trimming shortened V by 10 bases and J by 4 bases, and 13 bases separated the two germline ends. Germline V gene lookup returns CDR1 LNHDA and CDR2 SQIVND (reference sequence). This CDR3 is 12 amino acids long. The CDR3 DNA is TGTGCCACGCCTTGGGGCAGCTATGGCTACACCTTC. It yields the protein CATPWGSYGYTF.

The chain combines TRBV7-2 with TRBJ2-7, with D uncertain. V gave up 5 bases and J gave up 4 bases, with 9 bases separating them. Germline V gene data show CDR1 as SGHTA and CDR2 as FQGNSA. CDR3 length: 12 amino acids. CDR3 amino acids: CASSTDTYEQYF. The CDR3 DNA is TGTGCCAGCAGCACAGACACGTACGAGCAGTACTTC.

The chain couples TRBV19 to TRBJ2-7; the D gene is possibly TRBD1 (6 bases). CDR1 LNHDA and CDR2 SQIVND come from the germline V gene (reference sequence). V shed 6 bases and J shed 2 bases, with 11 bases lying between them. The CDR3 spans 13 residues. The chain's CDR3 is CASSDRITYEQYF. The CDR3 nucleotides read TGTGCCAGTAGCGACAGGATTACCTACGAGCAGTACTTC.